This T cell receptor (beta chain) emerged from a study of T cell changes during pregnancy in multiple sclerosis. TCRdb's table, derived via immunoSEQ multiplex PCR, lists solely in-frame clones and lacks some. The profile shows about 23,000 clones, 80% to 90% of them singletons. The CDR3 spans 16 residues. This clonotype was obtained from a female donor with multiple sclerosis, enrolled in a pregnancy study. The sample consisted of CD8+ T cells from peripheral blood mononuclear cells, taken in the first trimester of pregnancy. V and J are TRBV1 and TRBJ2-7; the table's D call, TRBD2, was not checked against the DNA. TRBV1 represents a pseudogene. CDR3 residues: CTSSLAPPEGVLEQYF. CDR3 DNA: TGCACCAGCAGCCTAGCCCCCCCTGAAGGCGTTCTCGAGCAGTACTTC.